Sequencing of this T cell receptor (beta chain) was carried out in a study of blood T cell repertoires in COVID-19. The V and J ends lost 5 bases and 3 bases, in that order; junction bases with no gene match: 3. Germline V gene data show CDR1 as MNHEY and CDR2 as SVGAGI. The CDR3 runs to 14 residues. Data came from immunoSEQ multiplex PCR; TCRdb stores just in-frame clones and leaves some out. In the table there are about 83,000 clones, over 60% of which are singletons. The sequence came from a woman older than 75 with active or convalescent COVID-19. Specimen: peripheral blood. V usage is TRBV6-5 and J usage is TRBJ2-1; TRBD1 matches at 8 bases. The chain's CDR3 is CASSHRGDYNEQFF. In nucleotides, the CDR3 is TGTGCCAGCAGTCACAGGGGGGACTACAATGAGCAGTTCTTC.